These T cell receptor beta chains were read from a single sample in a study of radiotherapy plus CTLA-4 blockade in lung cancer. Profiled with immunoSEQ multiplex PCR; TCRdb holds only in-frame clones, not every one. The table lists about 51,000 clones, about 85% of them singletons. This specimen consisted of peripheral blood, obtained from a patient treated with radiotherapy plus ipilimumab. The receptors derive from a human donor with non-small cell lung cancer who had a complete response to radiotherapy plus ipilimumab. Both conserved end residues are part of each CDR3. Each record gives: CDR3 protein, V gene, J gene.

CDR3: CASSSGGGRTDYNEQFF
V: TRBV5-4
J: TRBJ2-1

CDR3: CASSQATAGGSYEQYF
V: TRBV4-1
J: TRBJ2-7

CDR3: CASSLDPGTEGGGYTF
V: TRBV5-1
J: TRBJ1-2

CDR3: CASTPRATGGARGGELFF
V: TRBV2
J: TRBJ2-2

CDR3: CASSLWLGEESTEAFF
V: TRBV27
J: TRBJ1-1

CDR3: CASSPRRTGNYGYTF
V: TRBV6-5
J: TRBJ1-2

CDR3: CASNRDRNEKLFF
V: TRBV10-3
J: TRBJ1-4

CDR3: CASSAKGTGGGTQYF
V: TRBV2
J: TRBJ2-5

CDR3: CASSRPSGSHNEQFF
V: TRBV7-2
J: TRBJ2-1

CDR3: CSVPRDSLNSYNEQFF
V: TRBV29-1
J: TRBJ2-1

CDR3: CAWSVTGLAGVLGEQFF
V: TRBV30
J: TRBJ2-1

CDR3: CASSLVGGGNEKLFF
V: TRBV7-2
J: TRBJ1-4

CDR3: CASSRDSSGANVLTF
V: TRBV28
J: TRBJ2-6

CDR3: CASSVGDTDTQYF
V: TRBV6-4
J: TRBJ2-3

CDR3: CASSARGQGEKGYTF
V: TRBV9
J: TRBJ1-2

CDR3: CSVAQGAGNQPQHF
V: TRBV29-1
J: TRBJ1-5

CDR3: CASSQVFGGARGYNEQFF
V: TRBV4-1
J: TRBJ2-1

CDR3: CATMTGQEKYGYTF
V: TRBV10-3
J: TRBJ1-2

CDR3: CASASGNIQYF
V: TRBV7-2
J: TRBJ2-4

CDR3: CASSPRGLINTEAFF
V: TRBV19
J: TRBJ1-1

CDR3: CASSLGHPQETQYF
V: TRBV5-4
J: TRBJ2-5

CDR3: CASSLTGGKNIQYF
V: TRBV7-9
J: TRBJ2-4

CDR3: CASSPLLAGPVSGANVLTF
V: TRBV5-6
J: TRBJ2-6

CDR3: CASSPIQFKNIQYF
V: TRBV18
J: TRBJ2-4

CDR3: CASSPGNIQPQHF
V: TRBV7-9
J: TRBJ1-5

CDR3: CASSTGTGGYRNYGYTF
V: TRBV5-1
J: TRBJ1-2

CDR3: CASSLGGTSEERETQYF
V: TRBV7-9
J: TRBJ2-5

CDR3: CASRLTGGSGYTF
V: TRBV2
J: TRBJ1-2